The 29 T cell receptor beta chains given below trace back to one sample, sequenced in a study of regulatory T cells in long-lasting Graves disease. The time point is: persistent/refractory GD, antithyroid drugs over 5 years with positive TRAb. Extracted RNA from PBMCs served as the source of the TCR library. HTBI primers from iRepertoire and Arm-PCR of CDR3 regions yielded the TCR beta libraries. Each CDR3 protein is one row after TCRdb ran MiXCR on the multiplex PCR reads. The table includes about 420,000 distinct CDR3 sequences, 23% detected once. The sample consisted of peripheral blood mononuclear cells (PBMCs), taken when the disease was refractory, from a patient treated with antithyroid drugs. The receptor source for this set is a female donor with Graves disease.

To note about this clonotype: A much bigger clone sits one base away, suggesting this may be a read error. The gene calls are TRBV28 and TRBJ2-7; 8 nucleotides line up with TRBD1. Germline-derived CDR1 and CDR2 are MDHEN and SYDVKM. There are 12 residues in the CDR3. Here the CDR3 DNA reads TGTGCCAGCAGGGGACAGGTCTACGCGCAGTACTTC. Amino acids: CASRGQVYAQYF.

This clonotype was seen a few times. This rearrangement joins TRBV19 to TRBJ1-1; D gene unclear. There are 13 residues in the CDR3. V shed 5 bases and J shed 1 base, with 8 bases lying between them. Germline V gives CDR1 LNHDA, CDR2 SQIVND (reference sequence). The CDR3 sequence: CASSPATNTEAFF. CDR3 nucleotides: TGTGCCAGTAGTCCAGCCACGAACACTGAAGCTTTCTTT.

This clonotype was recorded at least ten times. The rearrangement joins TRBV27 to TRBJ2-7; 11 bases align to TRBD2. V shed 2 bases, J shed 1 base, and the junction held 1 base outside the gene matches. CDR1 and CDR2 (germline): MNHEY, SMNVEV (reference sequence). CDR3 length: 15 amino acids. CDR3 coding DNA: TGTGCCAGCAGTTTAGGGACTAGCGGTTCCTACGAGCAGTACTTC. Protein sequence: CASSLGTSGSYEQYF.

This clonotype was counted a few times. V is TRBV27 and J is TRBJ2-2; D possibly corresponds to TRBD1 (6 bases). CDR1 and CDR2 (germline): MNHEY, SMNVEV (reference sequence). Trimming left V 6 bases short and J 0 bases short, with 11 bases between. This CDR3 has 15 amino acids. CDR3 in amino acids: CASRLGQTNTGELFF. In nucleotides, the CDR3 is TGTGCCAGCAGGCTTGGACAGACGAACACCGGGGAGCTGTTTTTT.

This clonotype was observed at least ten times. The CDR3 sequence is CATAMWAKMVGNQPQHF. As DNA, the CDR3 is TGTGCCACCGCGATGTGGGCGAAAATGGTTGGCAATCAGCCCCAGCATTTT. This chain uses TRBV6-1 with TRBJ1-5; D is unresolved. V dropped 10 bases and J dropped 2 bases, with 24 bases sitting between them. CDR3 size: 17 residues. Germline assignment: CDR1 MNHNS and CDR2 SASEGT.

This clonotype was seen a handful of times. The rearrangement joins TRBV7-8 to TRBJ1-2; tentatively, D is TRBD1 (5 bases). Per germline, CDR1 SGHVS and CDR2 FQNEAQ. Between the trimmed V and J ends, which lost 1 base and 8 bases, there was a span of 20 bases. This CDR3 is built from 16 residues. The CDR3 DNA sequence: TGTGCCAGCAGCTTAGGTTTGGTAGGGCTCCAGGGAGGCTACACCTTC. It is translated as CASSLGLVGLQGGYTF.

This clonotype was seen more than once but under ten times. This rearrangement joins TRBV30 to TRBJ1-2; D remains ambiguous. The length of the CDR3 is 14 residues. Germline V gene sequence: CDR1 GTSNPN, CDR2 SVGIG (reference sequence). V was cut by 2 bases and J by 4 bases, with 14 bases left in between. The CDR3 here is CAWSPQGAFYGYTF. The CDR3 DNA sequence: TGTGCCTGGAGTCCTCAAGGAGCCTTCTATGGCTACACCTTC.

This chain connects TRBV3-1 to TRBJ1-1, with D possibly being TRBD1 (6 bases). Germline V gene data show CDR1 as LGHDT and CDR2 as YNNKEL (reference sequence). Trimming took off 2 bases at V and 1 base at J, with 14 bases between the two ends. The CDR3 contains 16 residues. CDR3 in amino acids: CASSQSQGRGNTEAFF. In nucleotides, the CDR3 is TGTGCCAGCAGCCAATCACAGGGTCGGGGGAACACTGAAGCTTTCTTT.

This clonotype came up many times. One end of the junction varies from germline; a read error may be responsible. The chain links TRBV5-1 to TRBJ2-5; D is possibly TRBD1 (6 bases). The CDR3 loop spans 12 amino acids. The germline V gene has CDR1 SGHRS and CDR2 YFSETQ. CDR3 residues: CASSLQGETQYF. CDR3 in DNA: TGTGCCAGCAGTCTTCAGGGGGAGACCCAGTACTTC.

This sequence joins TRBV20-1 and TRBJ1-1, with D unclear. The CDR3 is made up of 11 amino acids. V lost 0 bases, J lost 6 bases, and 5 bases lay in between. Germline loops: CDR1 DFQATT, CDR2 SNEGSKA (reference sequence). The CDR3 sequence: CSAREEAEAFF. The CDR3 nucleotides are TGCAGTGCTAGAGAGGAAGCTGAAGCTTTCTTT.

This clonotype was counted between two and nine times. J is TRBJ2-7 and V is TRBV20-1, with D possibly matching TRBD1 (5 bases). Germline V gene lookup returns CDR1 DFQATT and CDR2 SNEGSKA (reference sequence). The CDR3 runs to 13 residues. Trimming took off 2 bases at V and 3 bases at J, with 11 bases between the two ends. CDR3 in amino acids: CSARRQTGYEQYF. In DNA, the CDR3 is TGCAGTGCTAGACGACAGACCGGCTACGAGCAGTACTTC.

This clonotype appeared many times. This chain connects TRBV5-5 to TRBJ2-7; 9 bases map to TRBD1. Germline CDR1 reads SGHKS; CDR2 reads YYEKEE (reference sequence). Germline trimming cut 4 bases from V and 2 bases from J; bases unmatched to any gene: 4. This CDR3 contains 14 residues. The CDR3 DNA is TGTGCCAGCAGCAACCGGGACAGGGCCTACGAGCAGTACTTC. As protein: CASSNRDRAYEQYF.

This clonotype has ten or more counts. V usage is TRBV30 and J usage is TRBJ2-5, with 12 positions matching TRBD2. V trimming: 4 bases; J trimming: 2 bases; junction bases outside the gene matches: 2. CDR1 GTSNPN and CDR2 SVGIG come from the germline V gene (reference sequence). The CDR3 length is 14 residues. Here the CDR3 reads CAWTGLAGQETQYF. The CDR3 coding sequence is TGTGCCTGGACTGGACTAGCGGGACAAGAGACCCAGTACTTC.

This clonotype showed up many times. The chain uses TRBV2 and TRBJ2-7, with D possibly matching TRBD2 (6 bases). Germline V gene lookup returns CDR1 SNHLY and CDR2 FYNNEI. Trimming removed 3 bases at V and 0 bases at J, with 12 bases between. The CDR3 is 15 amino acids. DNA of the CDR3: TGTGCCAGCAGTGAGGGTCCTAGCGTCTCCTACGAGCAGTACTTC. Amino acid sequence: CASSEGPSVSYEQYF.

Concerning this clonotype itself: Given a much more abundant clone one base away, this may be a read error. V usage is TRBV12-3 or TRBV12-4 and J usage is TRBJ1-5, with D perhaps TRBD1 (5 bases). Between the trimmed V and J ends, which lost 6 bases and 8 bases, there was a span of 17 bases. The CDR3 consists of 14 residues. CDR3 DNA: TGTGCCAGCAGCCCCCGGGACGGTTATAAGCCCCAGCATTTT. Amino acid sequence: CASSPRDGYKPQHF.

A remark on this clonotype: Being one base from a much bigger clone, this may be a read error. This rearrangement joins TRBV27 to TRBJ2-1; no clear D gene. Germline V gives CDR1 MNHEY, CDR2 SMNVEV (reference sequence). The CDR3 loop spans 11 amino acids. Trimming shortened V by 5 bases and J by 5 bases, and 4 bases separated the two germline ends. CDR3 nucleotide sequence: TGTGCCAGCAGTATCAACAATGAGCAGTTCTTC. Amino acids: CASSINNEQFF.

There are many counts of this clonotype. This rearrangement joins TRBV3-1 to TRBJ2-7; D unclear. Germline V lookup: CDR1 LGHDT, CDR2 YNNKEL (reference sequence). Trimming stripped 3 bases from V and 2 bases from J, with 5 bases between. This CDR3 region has 12 residues. DNA for the CDR3: TGTGCCAGCAGCCATTCCCCCTACGAGCAGTACTTC. The encoded protein is CASSHSPYEQYF.

This clonotype was seen only once. The gene calls are TRBV6-1 and TRBJ2-5, with a weak D call TRBD2 (7 bases). Trimming took off 10 bases at V and 5 bases at J, with 17 bases between the two ends. The CDR3 covers 13 residues. Germline CDR1 and CDR2: MNHNS and SASEGT. The CDR3 sequence: CATQKGGAETQYF. The CDR3 coding sequence is TGTGCCACCCAGAAGGGGGGGGCGGAGACCCAGTACTTC.

This clonotype was observed at least ten times. The chain joins TRBV6-5 to TRBJ1-1; tentatively, D is TRBD1 (5 bases). The CDR3 contains 15 residues. V lost 0 bases and J lost 0, with 8 bases in between. CDR1 and CDR2 from the germline V gene are MNHEY and SVGAGI. The CDR3 loop is CASSYSTTVNTEAFF. DNA for the CDR3: TGTGCCAGCAGTTACTCTACGACAGTGAACACTGAAGCTTTCTTT.

This clonotype showed up just a few times. The chain is built from TRBV15 and TRBJ1-2; a weak D match, TRBD1 (6 bases). This CDR3 is built from 17 residues. Trimming cost V 3 bases and J 0 bases, with 17 bases left between them. CDR1 is LNHNV and CDR2 is YYDKDF in the germline V gene (reference sequence). CDR3 amino acids: CATSRKTGVDANYGYTF. CDR3 nucleotides: TGTGCCACCAGCAGGAAGACAGGCGTTGACGCTAACTATGGCTACACCTTC.

A few counts support this clonotype. The chain uses TRBV7-9 and TRBJ2-5; maybe TRBD2 (5 bases). Between the trimmed V and J ends, which lost 5 bases and 1 base, there was a span of 14 bases. This CDR3 comprises 15 residues. Germline loops: CDR1 SEHNR, CDR2 FQNEAQ (reference sequence). The CDR3 DNA reads as TGTGCCAGCAGCCCCCAATCGGGATCCCAAGAGACCCAGTACTTC. Amino acid sequence: CASSPQSGSQETQYF.

A remark on this clonotype: In this CDR3 the conserved last residue, phenylalanine or tryptophan, is missing, so a read error is likely. The chain uses TRBV7-9 and TRBJ1-1, with D perhaps matching TRBD1 (6 bases). CDR1 SEHNR and CDR2 FQNEAQ come from the germline V gene (reference sequence). Trimming pared 6 bases from V and 2 bases from J, leaving 13 bases between. This CDR3 contains 14 residues. This CDR3 reads CASRTGAGNTEAFL. CDR3 nucleotide sequence: TGTGCCAGCAGGACGGGGGCGGGTAACACTGAAGCTTTCCTT.

In this sample, this clonotype turned up many times. The gene calls are TRBV28 and TRBJ2-7; D might be TRBD2 (6 bases). V shed 4 bases and J shed 0 bases, with 10 bases lying between them. The germline V gene has CDR1 MDHEN and CDR2 SYDVKM. There are 14 residues in the CDR3. This CDR3 reads CASSWSSGSYEQYF. In DNA, the CDR3 is TGTGCCAGCAGTTGGAGTAGCGGCTCCTACGAGCAGTACTTC.

A few counts support this clonotype. The CDR3 protein is CASSRWRGMNTEAFF. Written as DNA, the CDR3 is TGTGCCAGCAGCCGGTGGCGGGGGATGAACACTGAAGCTTTCTTT. The chain links TRBV7-2 to TRBJ1-1; TRBD1 might be the D (5 bases). V lost 5 bases to trimming and J lost 0 bases, with 13 bases between them. CDR3 size: 15 residues. Germline loops: CDR1 SGHTA, CDR2 FQGNSA.

This clonotype has a handful of counts. CDR3 protein: CSATRTSGPRSYNEQFF. CDR3 nucleotides: TGCAGTGCTACCCGGACTAGCGGACCGAGGTCCTACAATGAGCAGTTCTTC. The chain combines TRBV20-1 with TRBJ2-1; 10 positions match TRBD2. Trimming took 4 bases from V and 1 from J; bases not matched to a gene: 10. Germline V gene data show CDR1 as DFQATT and CDR2 as SNEGSKA (reference sequence). The CDR3 contains 17 residues.

This clonotype was recorded a few times. V usage is TRBV27 and J usage is TRBJ2-5; TRBD1 matches 8 bases. With V trimmed by 6 bases and J by 7 bases, 10 bases remained unmatched. Germline V gene lookup returns CDR1 MNHEY and CDR2 SMNVEV (reference sequence). The CDR3 contains 14 residues. The CDR3 sequence: CASRKSDRAATQYF. Here the CDR3 DNA reads TGTGCCAGCAGAAAATCGGACAGGGCAGCGACCCAGTACTTC.

This rearrangement joins TRBV7-9 to TRBJ2-7; D gene unclear. Per the germline V gene, CDR1 is SEHNR and CDR2 is FQNEAQ (reference sequence). The V end was cut by 3 bases, the J end by 0 bases, with 12 bases between. This CDR3 is built from 15 residues. Written as DNA, the CDR3 is TGTGCCAGCAGCTTCAGCCATGCTGCCTCCTACGAGCAGTACTTC. This gives the protein CASSFSHAASYEQYF.

This sequence joins TRBV20-1 and TRBJ2-7, with TRBD1 as a possible D gene (5 bases). The V gene lost 0 bases and the J gene lost 2 bases, with 14 bases spanning the gap. Per the germline V gene, CDR1 is DFQATT and CDR2 is SNEGSKA (reference sequence). This CDR3 comprises 15 residues. For the CDR3, the DNA is TGCAGTGCTAGAGATTTTCGGGCAGGGACCTACGAGCAGTACTTC. It specifies CSARDFRAGTYEQYF.

This sequence joins TRBV20-1 and TRBJ1-5, with D possibly matching TRBD1 (6 bases). V lost 6 bases and J 2 bases, leaving 14 bases between the germline ends. Germline V gene sequence: CDR1 DFQATT, CDR2 SNEGSKA (reference sequence). This CDR3 is 14 amino acids long. CDR3 in amino acids: CSAVRGGGNQPQHF. The CDR3 nucleotides are TGCAGTGCAGTTAGGGGGGGGGGCAATCAGCCCCAGCATTTT.